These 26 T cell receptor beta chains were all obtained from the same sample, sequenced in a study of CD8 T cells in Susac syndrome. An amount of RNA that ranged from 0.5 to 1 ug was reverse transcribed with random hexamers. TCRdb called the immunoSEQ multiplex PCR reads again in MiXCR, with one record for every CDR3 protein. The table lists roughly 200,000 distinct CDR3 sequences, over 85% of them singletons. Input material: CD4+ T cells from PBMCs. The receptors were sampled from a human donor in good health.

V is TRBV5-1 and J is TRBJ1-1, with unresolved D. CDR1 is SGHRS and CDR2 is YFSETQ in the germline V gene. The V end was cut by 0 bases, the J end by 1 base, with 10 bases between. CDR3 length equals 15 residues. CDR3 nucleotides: TGCGCCAGCAGCTTGGCCCAAGGGAGGAACACTGAAGCTTTCTTT. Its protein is CASSLAQGRNTEAFF. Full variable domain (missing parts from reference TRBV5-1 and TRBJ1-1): KAGVTQTPRYLIKTRGQQVTLSCSPISGHRSVSWYQQTPGQGLQFLFEYFSETQRNKGNFPGRFSGRQFSNSRSEMNVSTLELGDSALYLCASSLAQGRNTEAFFGQGTRLTVV.

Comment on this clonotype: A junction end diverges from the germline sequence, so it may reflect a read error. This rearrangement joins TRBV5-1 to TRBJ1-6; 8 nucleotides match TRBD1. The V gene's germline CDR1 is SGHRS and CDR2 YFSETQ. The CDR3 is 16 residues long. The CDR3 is CASRLGTGGYNSPLHF. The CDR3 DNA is TGCGCCAGCAGGTTGGGGACAGGCGGGTATAATTCACCCCTCCACTTT.

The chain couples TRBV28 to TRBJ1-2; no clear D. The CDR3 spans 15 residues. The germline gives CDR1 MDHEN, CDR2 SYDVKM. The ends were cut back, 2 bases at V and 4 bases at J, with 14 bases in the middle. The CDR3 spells CASSLTSPVIYGYTF. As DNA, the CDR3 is TGTGCCAGCAGTTTAACAAGTCCTGTGATCTATGGCTACACCTTC.

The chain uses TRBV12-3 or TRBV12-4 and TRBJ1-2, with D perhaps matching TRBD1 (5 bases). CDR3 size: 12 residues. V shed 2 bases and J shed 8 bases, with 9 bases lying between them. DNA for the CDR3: TGTGCCAGCAGTTTATTCGGGGGGGGCTACACCTTC. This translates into CASSLFGGGYTF.

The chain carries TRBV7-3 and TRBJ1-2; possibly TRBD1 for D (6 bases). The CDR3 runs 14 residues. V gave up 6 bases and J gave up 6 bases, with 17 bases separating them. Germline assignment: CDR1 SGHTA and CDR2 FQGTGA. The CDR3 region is CASRSTGISDGYTF. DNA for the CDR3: TGTGCCAGCAGGTCGACAGGTATCTCGGATGGCTACACCTTC. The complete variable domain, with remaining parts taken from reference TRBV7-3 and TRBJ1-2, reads GAGVSQTPSNKVTEKGKYVELRCDPISGHTALYWYRQSLGQGPEFLIYFQGTGAADDSGLPNDRFFAVRPEGSVSTLKIQRTERGDSAVYLCASRSTGISDGYTFGSGTRLTVV.

This CDR3 is CASTSRRDRETQYF. CDR3 coding DNA: TGTGCCAGCACCTCACGCAGGGATAGGGAGACCCAGTACTTC. The gene calls are TRBV7-2 and TRBJ2-5, with D maybe TRBD1 (5 bases). The CDR3 has 14 residues. Trimming took off 7 bases at V and 5 bases at J, with 17 bases between the two ends. Germline V gene lookup returns CDR1 SGHTA and CDR2 FQGNSA.

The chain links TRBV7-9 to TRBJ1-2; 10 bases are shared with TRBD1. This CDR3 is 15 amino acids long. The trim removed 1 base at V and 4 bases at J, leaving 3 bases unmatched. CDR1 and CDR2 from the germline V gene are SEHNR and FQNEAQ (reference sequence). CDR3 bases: TGTGCCAGCAGCTTAGAGGGACAGGGGATCTATGGCTACACCTTC. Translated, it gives CASSLEGQGIYGYTF.

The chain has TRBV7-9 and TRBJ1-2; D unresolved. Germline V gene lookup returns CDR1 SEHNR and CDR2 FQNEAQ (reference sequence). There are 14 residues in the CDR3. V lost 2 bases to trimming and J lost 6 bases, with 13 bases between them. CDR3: CASSLIGGIDGYTF. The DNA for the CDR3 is TGTGCCAGCAGCTTAATTGGAGGGATCGATGGCTACACCTTC.

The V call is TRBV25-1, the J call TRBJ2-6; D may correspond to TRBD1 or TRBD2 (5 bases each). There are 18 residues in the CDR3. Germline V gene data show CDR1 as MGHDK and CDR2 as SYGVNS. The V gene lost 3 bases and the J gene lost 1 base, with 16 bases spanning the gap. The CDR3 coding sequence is TGTGCCAGCAGTGATTCCTCCACGGGGCATTCTGGGGCCAACGTCCTGACTTTC. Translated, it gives CASSDSSTGHSGANVLTF.

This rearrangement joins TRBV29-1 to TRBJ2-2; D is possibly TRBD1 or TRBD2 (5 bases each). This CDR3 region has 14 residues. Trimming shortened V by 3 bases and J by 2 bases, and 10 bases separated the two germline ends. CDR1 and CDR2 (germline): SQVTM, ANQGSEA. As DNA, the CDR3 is TGCAGCGTTGAGGAGGACATCAACACCGGGGAGCTGTTTTTT. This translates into CSVEEDINTGELFF.

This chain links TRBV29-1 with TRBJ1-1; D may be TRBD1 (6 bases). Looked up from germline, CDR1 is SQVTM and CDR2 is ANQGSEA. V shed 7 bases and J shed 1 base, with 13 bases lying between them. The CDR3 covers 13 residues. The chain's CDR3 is CSAQGWGNTEAFF. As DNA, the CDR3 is TGCAGCGCCCAGGGGTGGGGGAACACTGAAGCTTTCTTT.

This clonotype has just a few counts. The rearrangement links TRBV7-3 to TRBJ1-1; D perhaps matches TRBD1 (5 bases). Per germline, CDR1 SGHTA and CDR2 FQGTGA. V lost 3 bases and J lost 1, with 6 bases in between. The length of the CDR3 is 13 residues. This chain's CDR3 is CASSLTENTEAFF. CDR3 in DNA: TGTGCCAGCAGCTTGACAGAGAACACTGAAGCTTTCTTT.

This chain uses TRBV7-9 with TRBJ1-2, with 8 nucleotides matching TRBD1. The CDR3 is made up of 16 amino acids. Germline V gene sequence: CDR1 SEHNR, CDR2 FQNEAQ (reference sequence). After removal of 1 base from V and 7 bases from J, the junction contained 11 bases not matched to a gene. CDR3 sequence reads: CASSLVIGRGLSGYTF. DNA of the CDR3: TGTGCCAGCAGCTTAGTGATAGGCAGGGGGCTTAGTGGCTACACCTTC.

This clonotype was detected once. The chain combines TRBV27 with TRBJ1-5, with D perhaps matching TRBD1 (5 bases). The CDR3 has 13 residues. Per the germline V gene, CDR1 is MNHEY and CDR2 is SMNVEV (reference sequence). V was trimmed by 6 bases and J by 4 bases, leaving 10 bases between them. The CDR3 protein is CASRPGPNQPQHF. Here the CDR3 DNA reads TGTGCCAGCAGACCAGGGCCAAATCAGCCCCAGCATTTT.

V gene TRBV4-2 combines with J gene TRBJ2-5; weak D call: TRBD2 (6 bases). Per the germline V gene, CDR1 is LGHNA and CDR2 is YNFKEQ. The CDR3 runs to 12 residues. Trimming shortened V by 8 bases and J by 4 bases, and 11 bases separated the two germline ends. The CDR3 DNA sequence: TGTGCCAGCGCGTGGAGGGGAGAGACCCAGTACTTC. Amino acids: CASAWRGETQYF.

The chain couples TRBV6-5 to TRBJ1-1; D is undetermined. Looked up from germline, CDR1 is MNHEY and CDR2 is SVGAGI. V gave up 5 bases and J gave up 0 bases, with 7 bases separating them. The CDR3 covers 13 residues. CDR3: CASSTAVNTEAFF. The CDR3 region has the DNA TGTGCCAGCAGTACCGCCGTGAACACTGAAGCTTTCTTT.

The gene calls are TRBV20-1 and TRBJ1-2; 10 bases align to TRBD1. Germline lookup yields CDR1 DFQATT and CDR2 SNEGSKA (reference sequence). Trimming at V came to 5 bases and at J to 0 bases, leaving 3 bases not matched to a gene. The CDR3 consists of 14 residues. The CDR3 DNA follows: TGCAGTGCTCCTGGACAGGGGGCTAACTATGGCTACACCTTC. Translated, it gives CSAPGQGANYGYTF.

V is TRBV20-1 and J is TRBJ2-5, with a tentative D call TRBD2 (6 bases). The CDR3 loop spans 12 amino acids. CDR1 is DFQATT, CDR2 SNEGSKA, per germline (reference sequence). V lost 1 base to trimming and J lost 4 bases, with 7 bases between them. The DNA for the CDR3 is TGCAGTGCTAGAGTGGGGGGAGAGACCCAGTACTTC. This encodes CSARVGGETQYF.

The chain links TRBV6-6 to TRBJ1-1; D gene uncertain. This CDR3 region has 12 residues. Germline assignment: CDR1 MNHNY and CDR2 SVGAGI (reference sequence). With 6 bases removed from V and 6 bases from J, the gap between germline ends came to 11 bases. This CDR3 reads CASRSPGSEAFF. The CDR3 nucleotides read TGTGCCAGCAGAAGCCCAGGCTCTGAAGCTTTCTTT.

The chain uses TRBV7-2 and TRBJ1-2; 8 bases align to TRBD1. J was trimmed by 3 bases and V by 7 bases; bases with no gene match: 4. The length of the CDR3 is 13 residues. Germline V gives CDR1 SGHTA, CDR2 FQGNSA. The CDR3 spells CASTRTGHYGYTF. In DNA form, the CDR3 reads TGTGCCAGCACAAGGACAGGGCACTATGGCTACACCTTC.

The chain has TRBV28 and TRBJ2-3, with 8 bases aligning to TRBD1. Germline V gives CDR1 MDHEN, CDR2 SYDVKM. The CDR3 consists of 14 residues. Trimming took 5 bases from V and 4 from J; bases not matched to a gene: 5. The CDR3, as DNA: TGTGCCAGCAGTCGGACAGGGCAGGCAGATACGCAGTATTTT. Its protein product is CASSRTGQADTQYF.

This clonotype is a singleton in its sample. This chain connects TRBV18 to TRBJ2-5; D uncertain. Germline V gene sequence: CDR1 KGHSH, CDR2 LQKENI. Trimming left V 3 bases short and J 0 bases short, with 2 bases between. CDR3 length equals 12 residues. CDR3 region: CASSPDQETQYF. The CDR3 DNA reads TGTGCCAGCTCACCCGACCAAGAGACCCAGTACTTC.

In DNA form, the CDR3 reads TGTGCCAGCATGAGGGCGCAGGATAATTCACCCCTCCACTTT. This encodes CASMRAQDNSPLHF. The V and J genes are TRBV2 and TRBJ1-6; D gene ambiguous. From germline, CDR1 is SNHLY and CDR2 FYNNEI. The CDR3 extends over 14 amino acids. Deletions cut 7 bases from V and 5 bases from J, with 12 bases between.

The CDR3 loop reads CASRDLDRGLGDTQYF. Written as DNA, the CDR3 is TGTGCCAGCAGGGACCTTGACAGGGGGCTCGGAGATACGCAGTATTTT. The rearrangement joins TRBV28 to TRBJ2-3; the match to TRBD1 covers 10 bases. V was clipped by 6 bases and J by 5 bases; unmatched bases: 11. This CDR3 spans 16 amino acids. Germline assignment: CDR1 MDHEN and CDR2 SYDVKM. The full variable domain, rest sourced from reference TRBV28 and TRBJ2-3, is DVKVTQSSRYLVKRTGEKVFLECVQDMDHENMFWYRQDPGLGLRLIYFSYDVKMKEKGDIPEGYSVSREKKERFSLILESASTNQTSMYLCASRDLDRGLGDTQYFGPGTRLTVL.

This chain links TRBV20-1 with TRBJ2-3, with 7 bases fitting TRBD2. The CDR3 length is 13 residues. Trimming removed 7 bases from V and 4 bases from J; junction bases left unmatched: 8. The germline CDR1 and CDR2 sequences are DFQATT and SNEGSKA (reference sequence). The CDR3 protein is CSVFAGDADTQYF. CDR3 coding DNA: TGCAGTGTATTCGCGGGGGACGCAGATACGCAGTATTTT.

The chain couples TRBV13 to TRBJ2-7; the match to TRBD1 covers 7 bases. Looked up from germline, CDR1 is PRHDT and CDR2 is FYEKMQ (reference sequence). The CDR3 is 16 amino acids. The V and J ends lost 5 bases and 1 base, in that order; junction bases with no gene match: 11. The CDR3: CASSRIRTGISYEQYF. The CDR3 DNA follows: TGTGCCAGCAGCCGTATCCGGACAGGCATATCCTACGAGCAGTACTTC. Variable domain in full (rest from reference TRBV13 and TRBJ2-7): AAGVIQSPRHLIKEKRETATLKCYPIPRHDTVYWYQQGPGQDPQFLISFYEKMQSDKGSIPDRFSAQQFSDYHSELNMSSLELGDSALYFCASSRIRTGISYEQYFGPGTRLTVT.